The subject of this entry is one T cell receptor beta chain. Its target is unknown. This entry belongs to a study of cytomegalovirus exposure and HLA in healthy donors. Study-wide findings and caveats: The listing of roughly 160 TCR beta chains classed them as cytomegalovirus-associated.

With 60 Vbeta and 13 Jbeta primers, the PCR was carried out. Assay: immunoSEQ multiplex PCR; the TCRdb copy retains only in-frame clones and omits some. There are around 150,000 clones in the sample, with 1% to 1.5% held by the top ten. The CDR3 spans 13 residues. Germline assignment: CDR1 KGHSH and CDR2 LQKENI. V lost 6 bases, J lost 11 bases, and 14 bases lay in between. Input material: PBMCs. The rearrangement joins TRBV18 to TRBJ1-6, with D possibly matching TRBD1 (5 bases). The receptor was isolated from a woman in her sixties or seventies in good health and CMV-seronegative. CDR3 nucleotide sequence: TGTGCCAGCTCCGACAGCGCGGGGGCACCCCTCCACTTT. Encoded protein: CASSDSAGAPLHF.